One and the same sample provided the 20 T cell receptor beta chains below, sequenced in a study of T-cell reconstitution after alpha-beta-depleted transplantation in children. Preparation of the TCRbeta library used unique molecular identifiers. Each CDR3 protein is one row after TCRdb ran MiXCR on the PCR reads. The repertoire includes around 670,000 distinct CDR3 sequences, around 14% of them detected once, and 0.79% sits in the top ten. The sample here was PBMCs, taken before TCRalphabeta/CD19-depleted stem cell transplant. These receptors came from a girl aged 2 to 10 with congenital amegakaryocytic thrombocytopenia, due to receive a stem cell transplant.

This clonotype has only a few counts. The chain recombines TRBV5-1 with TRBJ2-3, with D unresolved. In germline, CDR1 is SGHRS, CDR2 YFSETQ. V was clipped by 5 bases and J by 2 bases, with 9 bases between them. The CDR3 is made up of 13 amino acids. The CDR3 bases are TGCGCCAGCAGGGTAGTGGTCACAGATACGCAGTATTTT. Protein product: CASRVVVTDTQYF.

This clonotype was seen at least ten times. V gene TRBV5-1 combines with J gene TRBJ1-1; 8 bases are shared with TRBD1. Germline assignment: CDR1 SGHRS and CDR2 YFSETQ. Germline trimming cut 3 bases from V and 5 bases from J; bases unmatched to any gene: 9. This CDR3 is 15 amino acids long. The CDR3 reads CASSSRQGRETEAFF. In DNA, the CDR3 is TGCGCCAGCAGCTCCCGACAGGGGCGTGAAACTGAAGCTTTCTTT.

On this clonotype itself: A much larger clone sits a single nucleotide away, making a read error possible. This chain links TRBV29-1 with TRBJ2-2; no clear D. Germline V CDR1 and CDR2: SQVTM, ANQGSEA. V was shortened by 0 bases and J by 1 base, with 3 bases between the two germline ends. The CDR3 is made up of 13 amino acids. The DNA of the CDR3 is TGCAGCGTTGAAGAAGAGAACACCGGGGAGCTGTTTTTT. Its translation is CSVEEENTGELFF.

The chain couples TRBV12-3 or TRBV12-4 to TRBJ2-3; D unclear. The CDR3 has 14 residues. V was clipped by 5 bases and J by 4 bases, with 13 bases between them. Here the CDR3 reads CASSQLGMADTQYF. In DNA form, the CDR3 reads TGTGCCAGCAGTCAGCTTGGGATGGCAGATACGCAGTATTTT.

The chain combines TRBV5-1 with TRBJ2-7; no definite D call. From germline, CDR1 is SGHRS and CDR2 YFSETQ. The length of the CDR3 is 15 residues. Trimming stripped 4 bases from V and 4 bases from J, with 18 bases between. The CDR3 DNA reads TGCGCCAGCAGCCCAACAACAGCTCTGGGTTACGAGCAGTACTTC. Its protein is CASSPTTALGYEQYF.

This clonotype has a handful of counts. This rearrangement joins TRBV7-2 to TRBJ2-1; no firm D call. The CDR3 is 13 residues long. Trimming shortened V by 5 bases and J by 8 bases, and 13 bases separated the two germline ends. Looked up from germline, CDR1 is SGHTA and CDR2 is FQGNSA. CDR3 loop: CASSPLYSDEQFF. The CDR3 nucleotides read TGTGCCAGCAGCCCGCTTTATTCCGATGAGCAGTTCTTC.

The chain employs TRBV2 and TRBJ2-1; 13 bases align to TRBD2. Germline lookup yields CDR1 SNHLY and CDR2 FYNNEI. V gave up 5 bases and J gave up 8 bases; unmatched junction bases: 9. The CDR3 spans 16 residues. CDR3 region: CASSRTSGRKEDEQFF. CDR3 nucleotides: TGTGCCAGCAGTCGGACTAGCGGGAGAAAGGAAGATGAGCAGTTCTTC.

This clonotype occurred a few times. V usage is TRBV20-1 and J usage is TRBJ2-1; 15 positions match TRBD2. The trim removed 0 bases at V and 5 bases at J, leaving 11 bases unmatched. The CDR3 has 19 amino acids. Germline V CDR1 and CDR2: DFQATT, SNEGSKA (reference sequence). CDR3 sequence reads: CSARDPGLAGGPEHNEQFF. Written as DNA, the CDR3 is TGCAGTGCTAGAGATCCCGGACTAGCGGGAGGGCCAGAACACAATGAGCAGTTCTTC.

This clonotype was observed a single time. DNA of the CDR3: TGTGCCAGCAGCCCCCTCCCCAGGGGGAGAAATGAGCAGTTCTTC. It specifies CASSPLPRGRNEQFF. V is TRBV7-3 and J is TRBJ2-1; the match to TRBD1 covers 7 bases. CDR1 is SGHTA and CDR2 is FQGTGA in the germline V gene. With V trimmed by 5 bases and J by 7 bases, 11 bases remained unmatched. The CDR3 spans 15 residues.

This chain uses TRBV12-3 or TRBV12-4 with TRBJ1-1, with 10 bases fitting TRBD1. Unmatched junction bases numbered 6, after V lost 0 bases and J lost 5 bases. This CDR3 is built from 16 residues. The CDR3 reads CASSLATGGAGTEAFF. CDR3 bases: TGTGCCAGCAGTTTAGCGACAGGGGGCGCGGGAACTGAAGCTTTCTTT.

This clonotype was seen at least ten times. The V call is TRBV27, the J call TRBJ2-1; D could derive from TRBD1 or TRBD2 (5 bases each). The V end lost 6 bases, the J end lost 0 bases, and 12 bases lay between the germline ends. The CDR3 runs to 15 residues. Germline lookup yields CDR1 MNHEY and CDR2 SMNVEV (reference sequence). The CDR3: CASSYGTSSYNEQFF. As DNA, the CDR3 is TGTGCCAGCAGCTACGGGACGAGCTCCTACAATGAGCAGTTCTTC.

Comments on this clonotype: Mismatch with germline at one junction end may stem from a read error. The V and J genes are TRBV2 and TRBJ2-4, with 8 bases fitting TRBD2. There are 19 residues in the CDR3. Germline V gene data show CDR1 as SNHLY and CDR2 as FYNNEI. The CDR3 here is CASCAGGVFVPTAKNIQCF. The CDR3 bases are TGTGCCAGCTGTGCCGGGGGGGTGTTTGTTCCAACGGCCAAAAACATTCAGTGCTTC. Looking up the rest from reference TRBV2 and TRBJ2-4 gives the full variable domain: EPEVTQTPSHQVTQMGQEVILRCVPISNHLYFYWYRQILGQKVEFLVSFYNNEISEKSEIFDDQFSVERPDGSNFTLKIRSTKLEDSAMYFCASCAGGVFVPTAKNIQCFGAGTRLSVL.

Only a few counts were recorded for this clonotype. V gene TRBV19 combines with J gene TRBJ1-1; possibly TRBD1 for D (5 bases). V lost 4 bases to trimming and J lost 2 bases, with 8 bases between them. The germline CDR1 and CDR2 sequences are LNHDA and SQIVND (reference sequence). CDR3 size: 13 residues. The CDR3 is CASSTQGNTEAFF. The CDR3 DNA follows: TGTGCCAGTAGTACCCAGGGAAACACTGAAGCTTTCTTT. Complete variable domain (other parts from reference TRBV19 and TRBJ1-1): DGGITQSPKYLFRKEGQNVTLSCEQNLNHDAMYWYRQDPGQGLRLIYYSQIVNDFQKGDIAEGYSVSREKKESFPLTVTSAQKNPTAFYLCASSTQGNTEAFFGQGTRLTVV.

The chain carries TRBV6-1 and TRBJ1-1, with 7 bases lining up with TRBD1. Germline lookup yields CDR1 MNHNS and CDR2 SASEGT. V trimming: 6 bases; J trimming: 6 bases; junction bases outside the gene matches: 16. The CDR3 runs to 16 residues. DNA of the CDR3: TGTGCCAGCAGCCCAAGGCATGGACAGGCCTTGGCTGAAGCTTTCTTT. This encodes CASSPRHGQALAEAFF.

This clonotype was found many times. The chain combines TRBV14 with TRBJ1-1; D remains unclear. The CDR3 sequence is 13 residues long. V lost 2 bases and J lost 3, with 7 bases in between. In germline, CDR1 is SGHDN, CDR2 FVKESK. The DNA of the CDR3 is TGTGCCAGCAGCCAAAACGGGGACACTGAAGCTTTCTTT. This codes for CASSQNGDTEAFF.

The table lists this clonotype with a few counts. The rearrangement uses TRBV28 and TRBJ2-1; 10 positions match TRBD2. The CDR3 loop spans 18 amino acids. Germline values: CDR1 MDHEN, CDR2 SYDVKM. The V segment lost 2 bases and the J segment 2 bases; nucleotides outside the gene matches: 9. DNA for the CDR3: TGTGCCAGCAGTTTAAATGTCCTTAGCGGGGGGCCCTACAATGAGCAGTTCTTC. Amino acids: CASSLNVLSGGPYNEQFF. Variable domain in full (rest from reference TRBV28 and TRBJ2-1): DVKVTQSSRYLVKRTGEKVFLECVQDMDHENMFWYRQDPGLGLRLIYFSYDVKMKEKGDIPEGYSVSREKKERFSLILESASTNQTSMYLCASSLNVLSGGPYNEQFFGPGTRLTVL.

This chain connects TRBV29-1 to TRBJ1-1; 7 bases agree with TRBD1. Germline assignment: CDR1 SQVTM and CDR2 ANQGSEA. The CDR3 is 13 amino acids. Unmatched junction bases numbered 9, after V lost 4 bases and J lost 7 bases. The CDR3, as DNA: TGCAGCGTTGGGGAGACAGGGTTGGTTGAAGCTTTCTTT. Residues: CSVGETGLVEAFF.

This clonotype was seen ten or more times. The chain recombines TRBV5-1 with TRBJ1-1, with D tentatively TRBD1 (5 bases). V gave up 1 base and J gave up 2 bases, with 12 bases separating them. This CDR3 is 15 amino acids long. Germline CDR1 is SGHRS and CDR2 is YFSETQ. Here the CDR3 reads CASSLRGGLNTEAFF. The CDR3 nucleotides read TGCGCCAGCAGCTTGAGGGGAGGACTAAACACTGAAGCTTTCTTT. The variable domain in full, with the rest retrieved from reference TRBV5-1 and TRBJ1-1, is KAGVTQTPRYLIKTRGQQVTLSCSPISGHRSVSWYQQTPGQGLQFLFEYFSETQRNKGNFPGRFSGRQFSNSRSEMNVSTLELGDSALYLCASSLRGGLNTEAFFGQGTRLTVV.

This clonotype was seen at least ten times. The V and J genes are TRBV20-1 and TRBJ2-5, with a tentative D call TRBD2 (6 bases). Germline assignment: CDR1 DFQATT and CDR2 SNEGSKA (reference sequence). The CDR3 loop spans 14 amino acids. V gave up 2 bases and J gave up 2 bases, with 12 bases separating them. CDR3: CSARPAGLQETQYF. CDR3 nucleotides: TGCAGTGCTAGACCGGCGGGGTTACAAGAGACCCAGTACTTC.

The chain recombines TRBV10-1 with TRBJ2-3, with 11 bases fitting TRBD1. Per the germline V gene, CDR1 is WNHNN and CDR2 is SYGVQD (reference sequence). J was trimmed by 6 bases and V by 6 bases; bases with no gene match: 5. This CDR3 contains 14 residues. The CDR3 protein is CASRGQGAKDTQYF. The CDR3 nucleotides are TGCGCCAGCAGAGGACAGGGGGCGAAGGATACGCAGTATTTT.